This T cell receptor beta chain was observed in a study of blood T cell repertoires in COVID-19. The germline CDR1 and CDR2 sequences are SGHKS and YYEKEE (reference sequence). Trimming took 0 bases from V and 0 from J, leaving 9 bases between them. This CDR3 region has 16 residues. Repertoires were generated with immunoSEQ multiplex PCR, while TCRdb's copy carries only in-frame clones and drops some. The data contain approximately 400,000 clones, about nine tenths of them seen just once; the ten biggest clones take up over 0.7%. The TCR sequence derives from a woman aged 35 to 49 who had been exposed to COVID-19. What was sequenced was PBMCs or T cells enriched from blood (not recorded which). V and J are TRBV5-5 and TRBJ2-2; D remains ambiguous. CDR3 amino acids: CASSLVAGTNTGELFF. Here the CDR3 DNA reads TGTGCCAGCAGCTTGGTGGCAGGAACGAACACCGGGGAGCTGTTTTTT.